Each of the 8 T cell receptor beta chains below was sequenced from the same sample in a study of blood T cell repertoires in COVID-19. Profiling relied on immunoSEQ multiplex PCR, and the TCRdb table lists in-frame clones only, not all of them. The repertoire holds about 100,000 clones, with about two thirds as singletons. Sequencing was performed on peripheral blood. All receptors come from a woman aged 40 to 50 with acute or convalescent COVID-19.

The chain links TRBV4-1 to TRBJ1-4; possibly TRBD1 for D (6 bases). CDR1 MGHRA and CDR2 YSYEKL come from the germline V gene. This CDR3 comprises 14 residues. V shed 4 bases and J shed 6 bases, with 12 bases lying between them. CDR3 loop: CASSPVKGDEKLFF. The CDR3 coding sequence is TGCGCCAGCAGCCCGGTTAAGGGGGATGAAAAACTGTTTTTT.

The chain combines TRBV5-4 with TRBJ2-3, with no clear D. The CDR3 is 14 amino acids. Per the germline V gene, CDR1 is SGHNT and CDR2 is YYREEE (reference sequence). V lost 1 base and J 2 bases, leaving 8 bases between the germline ends. CDR3 coding DNA: TGTGCCAGCAGCTTGACTAAAGACACAGATACGCAGTATTTT. Amino acid sequence: CASSLTKDTDTQYF.

The chain couples TRBV14 to TRBJ2-7; possible D gene TRBD1, 6 bases. The CDR3 runs to 12 residues. V dropped 4 bases and J dropped 3 bases, with 7 bases sitting between them. Germline-derived CDR1 and CDR2 are SGHDN and FVKESK. The CDR3 DNA sequence: TGTGCCAGCAGCCCGGGACACTACGAGCAGTACTTC. The encoded protein is CASSPGHYEQYF.

This clone was detected only a few times. The chain joins TRBV30 to TRBJ2-7; D is possibly TRBD1 (6 bases). Per germline, CDR1 GTSNPN and CDR2 SVGIG (reference sequence). V was shortened by 6 bases and J by 2 bases, with 23 bases between the two germline ends. The CDR3 runs to 16 residues. CDR3 coding DNA: TGTGCCTGTCTTGGGGGCCGACAGGCACAACCCTACGAGCAGTACTTC. It is translated as CACLGGRQAQPYEQYF.

This chain joins TRBV28 and TRBJ2-5; D might be TRBD1 (6 bases). V was cut by 4 bases and J by 3 bases, with 21 bases left in between. This CDR3 has 17 residues. Germline V lookup: CDR1 MDHEN, CDR2 SYDVKM. This CDR3 reads CASSYHWDNLRKETQYF. CDR3 DNA sequence: TGTGCCAGCAGTTACCACTGGGACAACCTCCGGAAAGAGACCCAGTACTTC.

This rearrangement joins TRBV2 to TRBJ2-5, with D maybe TRBD2 (5 bases). Germline CDR1 is SNHLY and CDR2 is FYNNEI. The V and J ends lost 4 bases and 2 bases respectively, with 8 bases between them. The CDR3 spans 13 residues. The CDR3 region has the DNA TGTGCCAGCAGTGGTAGCGCGCAAGAGACCCAGTACTTC. Translation: CASSGSAQETQYF.

This clone was recorded a few times. The chain uses TRBV5-5 and TRBJ2-4, with 9 bases that match TRBD1. V shed 7 bases, J shed 14 bases, and the junction held 7 bases outside the gene matches. Germline CDR1 is SGHKS and CDR2 is YYEKEE (reference sequence). The CDR3 has 11 amino acids. The CDR3 DNA reads as TGTGCCAGCCAGGGGACAGGGCAGAAGTACTTC. Translated, it gives CASQGTGQKYF. Filled out from reference TRBV5-5 and TRBJ2-4, the complete variable domain reads DAGVTQSPTHLIKTRGQQVTLRCSPISGHKSVSWYQQVLGQGPQFIFQYYEKEERGRGNFPDRFSARQFPNYSSELNVNALLLGDSALYLCASQGTGQKYFGAGTRLSVL.

Comments on this clone: A single base separates this from a much larger clone, so it may be a read error. Other DNA sequences in the same sample also yield this CDR3. This chain joins TRBV18 and TRBJ2-7; weak D call: TRBD2 (6 bases). This CDR3 is 13 amino acids long. Per the germline V gene, CDR1 is KGHSH and CDR2 is LQKENI. Trimming cost V 2 bases and J 3 bases, with 8 bases left between them. The CDR3 DNA reads as TGTGCCAGCTCACCAGGGGGGAACTACGAGCAGTACTTC. Encoded protein: CASSPGGNYEQYF.